This TCR beta chain was documented in a study of metastatic and nonmetastatic thyroid tumors. Overall study context: Peripheral blood and tumor or nodule samples from malignant and benign thyroid patients were compared.

This clone was observed a few times. Its antigen is not identified. TCRdb recomputed clones from the PCR reads via MiXCR. The data contain about 8,100 clones, 24% of them singletons. CDR1 LNHDA and CDR2 SQIVND come from the germline V gene (reference sequence). The CDR3 has 13 amino acids. The V segment lost 5 bases and the J segment 6 bases; nucleotides outside the gene matches: 0. Study-wide results and caveats: Malignant thyroid tumors reportedly had TCR beta diversity that was significantly higher than in benign nodules, in blood and tumor.

The entire patient cohort was treatment-naive prior to thyroid surgery. The receptor was isolated from a female donor with papillary thyroid cancer or a benign thyroid nodule (not recorded which). Some clones in this sample may be carry-over from other donors' samples. Sequencing input: tumor tissue. This chain connects TRBV19 to TRBJ2-1; the match to TRBD2 covers 11 bases. In nucleotides, the CDR3 is TGTGCCAGTAGTCTAGCGGGAGGCAATGAGCAGTTCTTC. Amino acids: CASSLAGGNEQFF.